The 30 T cell receptor beta chains below all came from one sample that was sequenced in a study of STAT5B mutations in CD4+ large granular lymphocyte leukemia. Here immunoSEQ multiplex PCR was the method, and the copy in TCRdb shows in-frame clones only, minus some. The sample has tens of thousands of clones, 78% seen once. Sequencing used CD4+ T cells from blood buffy coats. These receptors were taken from a human donor in good health.

The chain uses TRBV6-5 and TRBJ1-4; D is possibly TRBD1 (6 bases). V was cut by 3 bases and J by 7 bases, with 12 bases left in between. This CDR3 spans 14 amino acids. CDR1 is MNHEY and CDR2 is SVGAGI in the germline V gene. The CDR3 protein is CASSYGGLAEKLFF. Here the CDR3 DNA reads TGTGCCAGCAGTTATGGGGGGCTAGCTGAAAAACTGTTTTTT.

This clone came up a few times. DNA for the CDR3: TGCAGCGTCGAGGACTGGCCGGTGGGCGAGCAGTACTTC. This codes for CSVEDWPVGEQYF. This sequence joins TRBV29-1 and TRBJ2-7, with a weak D call TRBD2 (5 bases). CDR1 is SQVTM and CDR2 is ANQGSEA in the germline V gene. The CDR3 runs 13 residues. V lost 6 bases to trimming and J lost 6 bases, with 18 bases between them.

The chain combines TRBV7-3 with TRBJ1-2; maybe TRBD1 (5 bases). With 4 bases removed from V and 4 bases from J, the gap between germline ends came to 16 bases. From germline, CDR1 is SGHTA and CDR2 FQGTGA. This CDR3 has 15 residues. CDR3 residues: CASSSAGGIGYGYTF. CDR3 DNA: TGTGCCAGCAGCTCCGCCGGGGGGATCGGCTATGGCTACACCTTC.

The chain links TRBV4-1 to TRBJ2-7; 7 nucleotides line up with TRBD1. The CDR3 is made up of 14 amino acids. Germline loops: CDR1 MGHRA, CDR2 YSYEKL. The V and J ends lost 4 bases and 4 bases, in that order; junction bases with no gene match: 7. DNA for the CDR3: TGCGCCAGCAGCCGGACAGGAGAGATGTACGAGCAGTACTTC. It translates to CASSRTGEMYEQYF.

The rearrangement links TRBV28 to TRBJ1-4; possible D gene TRBD1, 5 bases. Trimming took 7 bases from V and 8 from J, leaving 17 bases between them. CDR1 is MDHEN, CDR2 SYDVKM, per germline. The CDR3 has 14 residues. The CDR3 loop reads CASIPGGSSEKLFF. In DNA, the CDR3 is TGTGCCAGCATCCCTGGGGGGAGTAGCGAAAAACTGTTTTTT.

This clone has only one observation. This chain uses TRBV25-1 with TRBJ1-2; 9 bases map to TRBD1. Germline assignment: CDR1 MGHDK and CDR2 SYGVNS. The CDR3 spans 17 residues. Losses at the gene ends were 2 bases for V and 0 bases for J; bases not matched to a gene: 7. CDR3 DNA sequence: TGTGCCAGCAGTGAAGGTGTGACAGGGGGGCCTAACTATGGCTACACCTTC. Translating it yields CASSEGVTGGPNYGYTF.

The rearrangement uses TRBV7-2 and TRBJ2-7, with D hard to call. The germline gives CDR1 SGHTA, CDR2 FQGNSA. This CDR3 has 15 residues. Trimming cost V 1 base and J 7 bases, with 17 bases left between them. CDR3 in DNA: TGTGCCAGCAGCTTAGAGGGCAGCCTTGTCGTGGAGCAGTACTTC. Amino acid sequence: CASSLEGSLVVEQYF. The full variable domain, in which reference TRBV7-2 and TRBJ2-7 provide the parts outside the CDR3, is GAGVSQSPSNKVTEKGKDVELRCDPISGHTALYWYRQSLGQGLEFLIYFQGNSAPDKSGLPSDRFSAERTGGSVSTLTIQRTQQEDSAVYLCASSLEGSLVVEQYFGPGTRLTVT.

In its sample, this clone was seen a few times. V gene TRBV7-2 combines with J gene TRBJ2-1, with unresolved D. Trimming left V 6 bases short and J 1 base short, with 4 bases between. The CDR3 is made up of 12 amino acids. The germline V gene has CDR1 SGHTA and CDR2 FQGNSA. The CDR3 DNA reads TGTGCCAGCAGGGGATCCTACAATGAGCAGTTCTTC. It translates to CASRGSYNEQFF.

V gene TRBV6-6 combines with J gene TRBJ2-7; D remains ambiguous. V was clipped by 9 bases and J by 1 base, with 10 bases between them. CDR1 is MNHNY and CDR2 is SVGAGI in the germline V gene (reference sequence). The CDR3 length is 12 residues. This CDR3 reads CASGPSSYEQYF. The CDR3 DNA reads TGTGCCAGTGGACCGTCATCCTACGAGCAGTACTTC.

The CDR3 is CASGVRRGGAVQQFF. The CDR3 DNA reads as TGTGCCAGCGGGGTTAGGCGCGGGGGGGCCGTGCAGCAGTTCTTC. The genes are TRBV7-2 and TRBJ2-1, with TRBD2 identical over 9 bases. The CDR3 consists of 15 residues. V dropped 8 bases and J dropped 11; count of bases not matched to a gene: 16. Germline CDR1 reads SGHTA; CDR2 reads FQGNSA.

CDR3 sequence: CASSVDSNQPQHF. The CDR3 DNA is TGCGCCAGTTCCGTCGATAGCAATCAGCCCCAGCATTTT. The chain employs TRBV5-1 and TRBJ1-5; no reliable D call. Trimming pared 8 bases from V and 0 bases from J, leaving 9 bases between. The germline gives CDR1 SGHRS, CDR2 YFSETQ. This CDR3 is built from 13 residues.

This sequence joins TRBV28 and TRBJ2-7; D unresolved. CDR3 length: 12 amino acids. Germline values: CDR1 MDHEN, CDR2 SYDVKM. V lost 8 bases and J lost 4, with 12 bases in between. This CDR3 is CASVRPPYEQYF. As DNA, the CDR3 is TGTGCCAGCGTCCGACCCCCGTACGAGCAGTACTTC.

The chain has TRBV7-9 and TRBJ2-2; 7 nucleotides align to TRBD1. The CDR3 is 16 residues long. The germline V gene has CDR1 SEHNR and CDR2 FQNEAQ (reference sequence). V was clipped by 7 bases and J by 1 base; unmatched bases: 9. The DNA of the CDR3 is TGTGCCAGCACCCCCAACAGGGGCGAGAACACCGGGGAGCTGTTTTTT. Its translation: CASTPNRGENTGELFF.

This clone was seen a few times. This chain links TRBV28 with TRBJ1-2; TRBD1 might be the D (5 bases). V was cut by 4 bases and J by 8 bases, with 11 bases left in between. This CDR3 contains 12 residues. Germline-derived CDR1 and CDR2 are MDHEN and SYDVKM. As DNA, the CDR3 is TGTGCCAGCAGTTCGGGGCTGTCGGGCTACACCTTC. Amino acid sequence: CASSSGLSGYTF.

This chain links TRBV2 with TRBJ2-1, with 12 bases fitting TRBD2. The J segment lost 7 bases and the V segment lost 7 bases, leaving 5 bases of the junction unmatched. The germline V gene has CDR1 SNHLY and CDR2 FYNNEI. The CDR3 contains 14 residues. CDR3 in amino acids: CASTTSGGDNEQFF. For the CDR3, the DNA is TGTGCCAGCACGACTAGCGGGGGAGATAATGAGCAGTTCTTC.

V is TRBV7-2 and J is TRBJ2-5; D is perhaps TRBD1 (5 bases). With the DNA end fitting TRBJ2-7 better, the J assignment may be wrong. Looked up from germline, CDR1 is SGHTA and CDR2 is FQGNSA. CDR3 size: 14 residues. The CDR3 coding sequence is TGTGCCAGCAGCTTAGGGGGCAGAACCTACGAGCAGTACTTC. This translates into CASSLGGRTYEQYF.

The rearrangement uses TRBV11-1 and TRBJ2-7; 10 bases are shared with TRBD2. The CDR3 covers 14 residues. The junction had 3 bases not matched to a gene; V was cut back by 4 bases and J by 3 bases. The germline gives CDR1 SGHAT, CDR2 FQDESV (reference sequence). CDR3 amino acids: CASSSLAGFYEQYF. The CDR3, as DNA: TGTGCCAGCAGCTCACTAGCGGGATTCTACGAGCAGTACTTC. Full variable domain (rest looked up from reference TRBV11-1 and TRBJ2-7): EAEVAQSPRYKITEKSQAVAFWCDPISGHATLYWYRQILGQGPELLVQFQDESVVDDSQLPKDRFSAERLKGVDSTLKIQPAELGDSAMYLCASSSLAGFYEQYFGPGTRLTVT.

The V and J genes are TRBV28 and TRBJ2-7; a possible D gene is TRBD2 (6 bases). CDR1 is MDHEN and CDR2 is SYDVKM in the germline V gene. The CDR3 is made up of 15 amino acids. V was shortened by 6 bases and J by 3 bases, with 18 bases between the two germline ends. CDR3 sequence reads: CASRDPGLADYEQYF. DNA of the CDR3: TGTGCCAGCAGAGACCCGGGACTCGCTGACTACGAGCAGTACTTC.

V is TRBV7-2 and J is TRBJ2-7; D possibly corresponds to TRBD2 (7 bases). This CDR3 is 15 amino acids long. V was clipped by 0 bases and J by 2 bases, with 11 bases between them. The V gene's germline CDR1 is SGHTA and CDR2 FQGNSA. DNA of the CDR3: TGTGCCAGCAGCTTAGCGTTCGGGGGGCCCTACGAGCAGTACTTC. As protein: CASSLAFGGPYEQYF.

The CDR3 loop is CSVADQGLYEQYF. The CDR3 DNA is TGCAGCGTTGCAGACCAGGGACTCTACGAGCAGTACTTC. The gene calls are TRBV29-1 and TRBJ2-7, with D possibly TRBD2 on 6 matching bases. The CDR3 contains 13 residues. Trimming shortened V by 4 bases and J by 3 bases, and 13 bases separated the two germline ends. Germline V gives CDR1 SQVTM, CDR2 ANQGSEA.

The chain recombines TRBV7-6 with TRBJ2-1; D call uncertain. This CDR3 spans 14 amino acids. The V end lost 1 base, the J end lost 13 bases, and 17 bases lay between the germline ends. CDR1 SGHVS and CDR2 FNYEAQ come from the germline V gene. Here the CDR3 reads CASSLVASNSVQFF. The CDR3 DNA is TGTGCCAGCAGCTTAGTGGCCTCCAATTCGGTACAGTTCTTC.

The V gene is TRBV5-4, the J gene TRBJ2-7, with 7 bases identical to TRBD2. Germline V gives CDR1 SGHNT, CDR2 YYREEE (reference sequence). CDR3 size: 14 residues. V shed 0 bases and J 3 bases; nucleotides not matched to a gene: 3. CDR3 region: CASSLDSGGYEQYF. CDR3 nucleotides: TGTGCCAGCAGCTTGGATTCGGGGGGCTACGAGCAGTACTTC.

This sequence joins TRBV28 and TRBJ1-2; D is unclear. This CDR3 spans 13 amino acids. The ends were cut back, 5 bases at V and 5 bases at J, with 12 bases in the middle. CDR1 MDHEN and CDR2 SYDVKM come from the germline V gene. The CDR3 loop reads CASSPGVGYGYTF. DNA for the CDR3: TGTGCCAGCAGTCCCGGGGTGGGGTATGGCTACACCTTC.

The chain links TRBV7-3 to TRBJ2-5; TRBD1 or TRBD2 may be the D gene (6 bases each). Germline V gives CDR1 SGHTA, CDR2 FQGTGA. The V and J ends lost 4 bases and 11 bases respectively, with 26 bases between them. The CDR3 length is 16 residues. The CDR3 here is CASSSLRESQGQEQYF. As DNA, the CDR3 is TGTGCCAGCAGCTCCCTCCGGGAGAGCCAGGGGCAAGAGCAGTACTTC.

The V call is TRBV5-1, the J call TRBJ2-7; unclear D gene. The CDR3 is 12 amino acids. Germline V gene lookup returns CDR1 SGHRS and CDR2 YFSETQ. V was clipped by 4 bases and J by 2 bases, with 7 bases between them. The DNA of the CDR3 is TGCGCCAGCAGCCCGCCTGCCTACGAGCAGTACTTC. The encoded protein is CASSPPAYEQYF. The full variable domain, its missing parts supplied by reference TRBV5-1 and TRBJ2-7, is KAGVTQTPRYLIKTRGQQVTLSCSPISGHRSVSWYQQTPGQGLQFLFEYFSETQRNKGNFPGRFSGRQFSNSRSEMNVSTLELGDSALYLCASSPPAYEQYFGPGTRLTVT.

This CDR3 reads CASSQPYSGRGTGELFF. As DNA, the CDR3 is TGCGCCAGCAGCCAACCTTATAGCGGGAGGGGAACCGGGGAGCTGTTTTTT. The gene calls are TRBV4-1 and TRBJ2-2; 11 positions agree with TRBD2. CDR3 length: 17 amino acids. Germline V gene data show CDR1 as MGHRA and CDR2 as YSYEKL. Trimming took 2 bases from V and 5 from J; bases not matched to a gene: 7.

The V and J genes are TRBV11-3 and TRBJ2-7; D unclear. This CDR3 is 14 amino acids long. Germline CDR1 is SGHNT and CDR2 is YENEEA. V lost 5 bases, J lost 5 bases, and 16 bases lay in between. CDR3 DNA: TGTGCCAGCAGCGTCATGACCTCCGCGGACGAGCAGTACTTC. Protein sequence: CASSVMTSADEQYF.

The V call is TRBV18, the J call TRBJ1-1, with a weak D call TRBD1 (5 bases). Germline V gives CDR1 KGHSH, CDR2 LQKENI. V was shortened by 6 bases and J by 0 bases, with 8 bases between the two germline ends. This CDR3 comprises 13 residues. Here the CDR3 DNA reads TGTGCCAGCTCTGAGGGGTTGAACACTGAAGCTTTCTTT. Its translation: CASSEGLNTEAFF.

This clone was seen a single time. V and J are TRBV28 and TRBJ1-2, with D perhaps matching TRBD1 (6 bases). The V end lost 5 bases, the J end lost 0 bases, and 22 bases lay between the germline ends. Germline values: CDR1 MDHEN, CDR2 SYDVKM. The length of the CDR3 is 18 residues. The DNA for the CDR3 is TGTGCCAGCAGTCCAACTCCCGGGACACCCGCCTCTAACTATGGCTACACCTTC. Encoded protein: CASSPTPGTPASNYGYTF.

The CDR3 DNA sequence: TGTGCCACCGCGGACGGAGAGCCCTATGGCTACACCTTC. Amino acid sequence: CATADGEPYGYTF. The J gene is TRBJ1-2, the V gene TRBV28; no clear D. Per the germline V gene, CDR1 is MDHEN and CDR2 is SYDVKM. V lost 10 bases and J lost 4, with 16 bases in between. The CDR3 totals 13 residues.